This T cell receptor beta chain came from a study of blood T cells in healthy people across ages. Primers used in a second PCR of roughly 6 to 12 cycles were a sample-barcoded 5' primer and a J-beta primer mix. MiXCR, run by TCRdb on the 5' RACE reads, gives a single entry per CDR3 protein. The sample lists hundreds of thousands of distinct CDR3 sequences, roughly 50% seen once, with under 35% in the top ten. There are a few counts of this clonotype. The sample was blood. This receptor was taken from a woman aged 55-70 years in good health.

The CDR3, as DNA: TGTGCCAGCAGCTTGGGAACACTCGAGCAGTACTTC. It encodes CASSLGTLEQYF. The chain combines TRBV5-6 with TRBJ2-7, with D unclear. V was pared by 0 bases and J by 6 bases, with 7 bases between. Germline V gives CDR1 SGHDT, CDR2 YYEEEE. There are 12 residues in the CDR3.